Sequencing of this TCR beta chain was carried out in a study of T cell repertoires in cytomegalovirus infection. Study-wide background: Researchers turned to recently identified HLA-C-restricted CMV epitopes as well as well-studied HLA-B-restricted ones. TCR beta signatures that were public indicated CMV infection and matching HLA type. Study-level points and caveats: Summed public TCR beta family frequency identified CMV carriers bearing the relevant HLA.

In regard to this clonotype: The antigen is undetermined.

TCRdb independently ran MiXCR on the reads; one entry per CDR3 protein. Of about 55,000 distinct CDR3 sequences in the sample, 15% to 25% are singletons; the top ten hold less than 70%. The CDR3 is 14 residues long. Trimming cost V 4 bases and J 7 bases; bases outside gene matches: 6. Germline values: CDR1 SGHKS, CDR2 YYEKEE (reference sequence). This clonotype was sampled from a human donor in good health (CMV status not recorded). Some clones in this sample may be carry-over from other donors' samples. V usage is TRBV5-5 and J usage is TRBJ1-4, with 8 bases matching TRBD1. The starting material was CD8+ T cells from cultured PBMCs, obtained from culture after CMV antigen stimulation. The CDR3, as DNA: TGTGCCAGCAGCCCCGACAGGGGTGGTGAAAAACTGTTTTTT. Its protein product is CASSPDRGGEKLFF.